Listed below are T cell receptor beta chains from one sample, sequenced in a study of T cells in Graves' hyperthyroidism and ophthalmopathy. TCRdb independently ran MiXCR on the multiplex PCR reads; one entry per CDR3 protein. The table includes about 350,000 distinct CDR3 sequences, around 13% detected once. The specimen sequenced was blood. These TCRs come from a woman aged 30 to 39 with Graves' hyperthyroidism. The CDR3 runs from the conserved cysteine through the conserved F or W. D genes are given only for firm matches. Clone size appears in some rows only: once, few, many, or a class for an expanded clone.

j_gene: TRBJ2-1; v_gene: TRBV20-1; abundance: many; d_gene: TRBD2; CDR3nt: TGCAGTGCTAGGACTAGCGGGAGGGAAAATGAGCAGTTCTTC; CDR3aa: CSARTSGRENEQFF
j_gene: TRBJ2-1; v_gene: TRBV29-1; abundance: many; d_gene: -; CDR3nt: TGCAGCGCCCGCAGGTCCTTAGACGGTGAGCAGTTCTTC; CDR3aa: CSARRSLDGEQFF
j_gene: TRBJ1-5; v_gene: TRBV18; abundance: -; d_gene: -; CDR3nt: TGTGCCAGCTCACCAACCAGGGTAAACAATCAGCCCCAGCATTTT; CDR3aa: CASSPTRVNNQPQHF
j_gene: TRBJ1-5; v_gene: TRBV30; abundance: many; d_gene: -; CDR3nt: TGTGCCTGGAGTGTACGGACCCAGCCCCAGCATTTT; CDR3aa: CAWSVRTQPQHF
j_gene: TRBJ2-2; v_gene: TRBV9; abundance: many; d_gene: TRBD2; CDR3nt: TGTGCCAGCAGCGTAGTGGCGGGAGGGCCCACCGGGGAGCTGTTTTTT; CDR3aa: CASSVVAGGPTGELFF
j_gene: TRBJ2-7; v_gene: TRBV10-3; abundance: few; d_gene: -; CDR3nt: TGTGCCATCAGTGAGTCGGGGGAGCAGTACTTC; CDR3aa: CAISESGEQYF
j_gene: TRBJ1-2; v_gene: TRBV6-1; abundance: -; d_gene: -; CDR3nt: TGTGCCAGCACGGCGGGGGGGCAGGACGGCTACACCTTC; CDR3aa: CASTAGGQDGYTF
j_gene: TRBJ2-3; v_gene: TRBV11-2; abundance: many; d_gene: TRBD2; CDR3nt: TGTGCCAGCAGCCCCGAGCGCCTAGCGGGAACAAGCACAGATACGCAGTATTTT; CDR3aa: CASSPERLAGTSTDTQYF
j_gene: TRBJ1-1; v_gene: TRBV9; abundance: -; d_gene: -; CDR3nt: TGTGCCAGCAGCGTAGAAGGCAAGAACACTGAAGCTTTCTTT; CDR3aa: CASSVEGKNTEAFF
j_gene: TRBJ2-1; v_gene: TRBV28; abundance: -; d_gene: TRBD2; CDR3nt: TGTGCCAGCAGTCCCTCCAGGGGGGCGGGAGGGCCGAGTGAGCAGTTCTTC; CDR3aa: CASSPSRGAGGPSEQFF
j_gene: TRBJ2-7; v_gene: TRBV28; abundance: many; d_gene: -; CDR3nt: TGTGCCAGTACAACAGGGTGGGGTTACGAGCAGTACTTC; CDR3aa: CASTTGWGYEQYF
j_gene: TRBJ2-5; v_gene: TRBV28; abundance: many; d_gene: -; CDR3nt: TGTGCCAGCAGGAAACAGGGTTCAGAGACCCAGTACTTC; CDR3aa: CASRKQGSETQYF
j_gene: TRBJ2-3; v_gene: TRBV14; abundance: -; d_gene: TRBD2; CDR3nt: TGTGCCAGCAGCCAAACCCGCGGGGGTGGACGCCTCACAGATACGCAGTATTTT; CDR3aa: CASSQTRGGGRLTDTQYF
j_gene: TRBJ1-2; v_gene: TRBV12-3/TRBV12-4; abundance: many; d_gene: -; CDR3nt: TGTGCCAGCAGCCAAGATACCTATGGCTACACCTTC; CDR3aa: CASSQDTYGYTF
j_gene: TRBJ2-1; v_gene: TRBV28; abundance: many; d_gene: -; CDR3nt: TGTGCCAGCAGTTCCCCGGGGCAGGGAGCCAATGAGCAGTTCTTC; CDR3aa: CASSSPGQGANEQFF
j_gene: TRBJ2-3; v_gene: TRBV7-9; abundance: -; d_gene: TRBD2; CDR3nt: TGTGCCAGCAGACCCCCGGCGGGAGTAAGGCAGTATTTT; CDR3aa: CASRPPAGVRQYF
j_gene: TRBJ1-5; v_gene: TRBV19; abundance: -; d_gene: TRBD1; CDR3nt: TGTGCCAGTAGCTTTTCATCCTGGACAGGTATGAGTCAGCCCCAGCATTTT; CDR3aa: CASSFSSWTGMSQPQHF
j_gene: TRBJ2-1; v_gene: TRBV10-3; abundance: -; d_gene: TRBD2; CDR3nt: TGTGCCATCAGTGTGCAGGGCGGGAGCTCCTACAATGAGCAGTTCTTC; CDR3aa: CAISVQGGSSYNEQFF
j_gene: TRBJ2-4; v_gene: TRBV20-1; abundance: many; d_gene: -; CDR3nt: TGCAGTGCTAGGCTTCCTCACGGGGCCAAAAACATTCAGTACTTC; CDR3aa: CSARLPHGAKNIQYF
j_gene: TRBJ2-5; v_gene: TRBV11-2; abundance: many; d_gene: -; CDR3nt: TGTGCCAGCAGCTTATATTGGGAGACCCAGTACTTC; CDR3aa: CASSLYWETQYF
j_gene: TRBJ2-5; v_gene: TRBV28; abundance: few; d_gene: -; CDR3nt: TGTGCCAGCACCACAGGGTACCAAGAGACCCAGTACTTC; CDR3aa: CASTTGYQETQYF
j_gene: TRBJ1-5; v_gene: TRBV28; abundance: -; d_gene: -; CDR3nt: TGTGCCACCCAAGGTGTTTACGGGGGACGGAATAGCAATCAGCCCCAGCATTTT; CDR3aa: CATQGVYGGRNSNQPQHF
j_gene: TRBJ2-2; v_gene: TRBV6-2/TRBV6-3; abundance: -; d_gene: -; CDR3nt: TGTGCCAGCAGTTACTCGAGCCCCGGCCGCCTGTTTTTT; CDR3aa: CASSYSSPGRLFF
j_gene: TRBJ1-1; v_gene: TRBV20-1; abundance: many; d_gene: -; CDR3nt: TGCAGTGCTAGAGACCCGGGACAATCGACTGAAGCTTTCTTT; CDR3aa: CSARDPGQSTEAFF
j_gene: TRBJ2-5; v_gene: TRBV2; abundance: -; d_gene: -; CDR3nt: TGTGCCAGCTCCGCGGCTACGTACCAAGAGACCCAGTACTTC; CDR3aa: CASSAATYQETQYF
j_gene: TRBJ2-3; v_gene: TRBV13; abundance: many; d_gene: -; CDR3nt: TGTGCCAGCAGCTTAGGCGCCCTAGCCACAGATACGCAGTATTTT; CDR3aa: CASSLGALATDTQYF
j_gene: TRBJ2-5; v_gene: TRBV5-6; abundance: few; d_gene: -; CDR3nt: TGTGCCAGCAGCTTGGGTAGAAAGACCCAGTACTTC; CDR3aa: CASSLGRKTQYF
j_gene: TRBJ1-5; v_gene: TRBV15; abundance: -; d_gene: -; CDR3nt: TGTGCCACCAGCAGAGGGTTAGGTGGACAGCCCCAGCATTTT; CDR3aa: CATSRGLGGQPQHF
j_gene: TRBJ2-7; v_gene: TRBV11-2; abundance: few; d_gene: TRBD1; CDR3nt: TGTGCCAGCAGCAGGACAGGGGGCTTCGACGAGCAGTACTTC; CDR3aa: CASSRTGGFDEQYF
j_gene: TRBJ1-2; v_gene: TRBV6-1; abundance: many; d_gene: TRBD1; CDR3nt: TGTGCCAGCAGTCGCTACGGACAGGGTTATGGCTACACCTTC; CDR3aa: CASSRYGQGYGYTF
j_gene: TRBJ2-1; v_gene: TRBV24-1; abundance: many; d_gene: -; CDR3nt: TGTGCCACCAGTGACCCTGGGGGGATGAATGAGCAGTTCTTC; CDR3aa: CATSDPGGMNEQFF
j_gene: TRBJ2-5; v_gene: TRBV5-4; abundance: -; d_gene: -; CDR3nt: TGTGCCAGCAGCTTTGGCAGGGATGAGTACGAGACCCAGTACTTC; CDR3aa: CASSFGRDEYETQYF
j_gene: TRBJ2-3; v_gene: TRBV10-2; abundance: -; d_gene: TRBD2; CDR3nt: TGCGCCAGCAGTAATCCAAGACTAGCGGGAGAGACAGATACGCAGTATTTT; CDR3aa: CASSNPRLAGETDTQYF
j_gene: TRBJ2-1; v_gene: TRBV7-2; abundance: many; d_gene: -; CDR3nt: TGTGCCAGCAGCCTCCGGGACGCCGGCTCCTACAATGAGCAGTTCTTC; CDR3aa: CASSLRDAGSYNEQFF
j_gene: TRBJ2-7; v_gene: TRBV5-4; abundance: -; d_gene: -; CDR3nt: TGTGCCAGCAGCTTGGGGGGAATGGAAACTGAGCAGTACTTC; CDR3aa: CASSLGGMETEQYF
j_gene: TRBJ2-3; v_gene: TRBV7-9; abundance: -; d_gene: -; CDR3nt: TGTGCCAGCAGCTACGATAGCGCTAGCACAGATACGCAGTATTTT; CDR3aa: CASSYDSASTDTQYF
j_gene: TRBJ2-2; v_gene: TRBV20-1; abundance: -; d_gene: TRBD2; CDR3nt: TGCAGTGCTTGGGGCACCACCCGCGGGGGGACCGGGGAGCTGTTTTTT; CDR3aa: CSAWGTTRGGTGELFF
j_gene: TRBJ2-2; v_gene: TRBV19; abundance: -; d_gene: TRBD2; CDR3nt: TGTGCCAGTAGTATAGTACTAGCGGGATTCGACACCGGGGAGCTGTTTTTT; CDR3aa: CASSIVLAGFDTGELFF
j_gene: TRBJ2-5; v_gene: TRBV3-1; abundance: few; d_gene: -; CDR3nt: TGTGCCAGCAGCCACCGGAGGGATACAGAGACCCAGTACTTC; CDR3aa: CASSHRRDTETQYF
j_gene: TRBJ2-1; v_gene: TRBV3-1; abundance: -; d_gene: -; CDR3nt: TGTGCCAGCAGCCAAGTGGCGACTCCCTCCTACAATGAGCAGCTCTTC; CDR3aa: CASSQVATPSYNEQLF
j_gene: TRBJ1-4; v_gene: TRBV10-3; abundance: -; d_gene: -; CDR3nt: TGTGCCATCAGTGGTAGCGTGGGAACCCTCAAGGAAAAACTGTTTTTT; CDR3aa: CAISGSVGTLKEKLFF
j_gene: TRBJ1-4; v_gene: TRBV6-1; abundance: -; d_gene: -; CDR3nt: TGTGCCAACAGCGTAGGCGGATCCGAAGAAAAACTGTTTTTT; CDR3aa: CANSVGGSEEKLFF
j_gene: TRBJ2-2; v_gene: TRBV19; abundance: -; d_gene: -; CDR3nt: TGTGCCAGTACCCACACCGGGGAGCTGTTTTTT; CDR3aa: CASTHTGELFF
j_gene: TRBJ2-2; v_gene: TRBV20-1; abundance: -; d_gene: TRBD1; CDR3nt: TGCAGTGCTAGAACCAGACAGGGGGCCGGGGAGCTGTTTTTT; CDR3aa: CSARTRQGAGELFF
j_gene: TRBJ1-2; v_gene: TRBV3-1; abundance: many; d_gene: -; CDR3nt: TGTGCCAGCAGCCAAGGGGGGGGCGTCGGCTATGGCTACACCTTC; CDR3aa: CASSQGGGVGYGYTF